Shown below are 4 T cell receptor beta chains from a single sample sequenced in a study of response to subunit inactivated influenza vaccine. TCRdb passed the RT-PCR reads through MiXCR, listing each CDR3 protein once. This sample has 800,000 or so distinct CDR3 sequences, with roughly 20% found just once. The sample consisted of PBMCs from blood, taken 5 days after vaccination. The receptor set was obtained from a man in his fifties or sixties who received an inactivated influenza vaccine.

V usage is TRBV5-1 and J usage is TRBJ2-3; D not certain. Germline V CDR1 and CDR2: SGHRS, YFSETQ. Trimming removed 6 bases from V and 2 bases from J, with 10 bases in between. The CDR3 has 13 amino acids. The CDR3 spells CASMDGNTDTQYF. The CDR3 nucleotides read TGCGCCAGCATGGACGGAAACACAGATACGCAGTATTTT.

This clonotype was observed a handful of times. The chain recombines TRBV20-1 with TRBJ2-7; D not certain. The length of the CDR3 is 15 residues. Germline V gene sequence: CDR1 DFQATT, CDR2 SNEGSKA (reference sequence). Trimming took off 0 bases at V and 4 bases at J, with 16 bases between the two ends. The CDR3 bases are TGCAGTGCTAGAGATCCCTCCCGAGCCGTATACGAGCAGTACTTC. Translated, it gives CSARDPSRAVYEQYF.

Ten or more counts support this clonotype. The chain uses TRBV5-1 and TRBJ2-1; 9 nucleotides agree with TRBD1. V shed 4 bases, J shed 2 bases, and the junction held 13 bases outside the gene matches. The germline CDR1 and CDR2 sequences are SGHRS and YFSETQ. The CDR3 contains 18 residues. The CDR3 here is CASSPFHPTGGAYNEQFF. The CDR3 DNA sequence: TGCGCCAGCAGCCCTTTCCATCCGACAGGGGGTGCCTACAATGAGCAGTTCTTC.

The table lists this clonotype with a few counts. The genes are TRBV4-2 and TRBJ1-4, with TRBD1 as a possible D gene (6 bases). In germline, CDR1 is LGHNA, CDR2 YNFKEQ. CDR3 length: 14 amino acids. The V end lost 4 bases, the J end lost 8 bases, and 14 bases lay between the germline ends. The CDR3 is CASSPGQPPEKLFF. The CDR3 DNA sequence: TGTGCCAGCAGCCCCGGACAGCCACCAGAAAAACTGTTTTTT.